Shown below are 10 T cell receptor beta chains from a single sample sequenced in a study of cytomegalovirus exposure and HLA in healthy donors. PCR amplification relied on 60 Vbeta primers (plus 13 Jbeta primers). Measured with immunoSEQ multiplex PCR; TCRdb has only the in-frame clones, and not every one. This sample has 90,000 or so clones; 69% occur once, and the top ten carry 2.7%. Specimen: PBMCs. All receptors derive from a man over 45 in good health and CMV-seronegative.

Only a few counts were recorded for this clone. CDR3 sequence (DNA): TGTGCCACCACGCCAGGGGACTCTGGAAACACCATATATTTT. It is translated as CATTPGDSGNTIYF. V and J are TRBV7-9 and TRBJ1-3; the D gene is possibly TRBD1 (6 bases). Germline V lookup: CDR1 SEHNR, CDR2 FQNEAQ (reference sequence). The V and J ends lost 10 bases and 0 bases respectively, with 13 bases between them. This CDR3 comprises 14 residues.

The rearrangement uses TRBV7-2 and TRBJ1-1; 9 bases fit TRBD1. J was trimmed by 6 bases and V by 5 bases; bases with no gene match: 10. The CDR3 is 15 amino acids. Per germline, CDR1 SGHTA and CDR2 FQGNSA. The CDR3 reads CASSARQGGTPEAFF. The DNA for the CDR3 is TGTGCCAGCAGCGCCCGACAGGGGGGGACTCCTGAAGCTTTCTTT.

This clone was observed once. The CDR3 reads CASSQETGQGWNSPLHF. DNA for the CDR3: TGCGCCAGCAGCCAAGAAACGGGACAGGGGTGGAATTCACCCCTCCACTTT. The chain has TRBV4-3 and TRBJ1-6, with 10 bases identical to TRBD1. CDR1 is LGHNA and CDR2 is YSLEER in the germline V gene. The junction had 6 bases not matched to a gene; V was cut back by 0 bases and J by 7 bases. The CDR3 is made up of 17 amino acids.

This clone was recorded once. The J gene is TRBJ1-1, the V gene TRBV5-1; the D gene is possibly TRBD1 (6 bases). V was cut by 0 bases and J by 4 bases, with 13 bases left in between. CDR3 size: 15 residues. The germline gives CDR1 SGHRS, CDR2 YFSETQ. As DNA, the CDR3 is TGCGCCAGCAGCTTGGCCACAGGGCTGGGCACTGAAGCTTTCTTT. Its protein product is CASSLATGLGTEAFF.

The chain carries TRBV4-3 and TRBJ1-4; D perhaps matches TRBD1 (5 bases). This CDR3 has 15 amino acids. V dropped 4 bases and J dropped 8 bases, with 17 bases sitting between them. Germline loops: CDR1 LGHNA, CDR2 YSLEER. The CDR3 spells CASSRLLWGGEKLFF. The CDR3 DNA reads TGCGCCAGCAGCCGCCTATTATGGGGGGGGGAAAAACTGTTTTTT.

The CDR3 protein is CSVGAQKYYGYTF. DNA of the CDR3: TGCAGCGTTGGAGCCCAAAAATACTATGGCTACACCTTC. The J gene is TRBJ1-2, the V gene TRBV29-1; D not certain. Germline values: CDR1 SQVTM, CDR2 ANQGSEA. This CDR3 is built from 13 residues. Trimming removed 4 bases from V and 3 bases from J, with 12 bases in between.

The chain has TRBV10-3 and TRBJ1-1; 7 bases line up with TRBD1. CDR3 length equals 15 residues. The junction had 5 bases not matched to a gene; V was cut back by 0 bases and J by 4 bases. The germline CDR1 and CDR2 sequences are ENHRY and SYGVKD. CDR3 loop: CAISESAGGITEAFF. The CDR3 DNA sequence: TGTGCCATCAGTGAGTCGGCAGGGGGGATCACTGAAGCTTTCTTT.

This clone was counted between two and nine times. The genes are TRBV7-9 and TRBJ2-5; D possibly corresponds to TRBD2 (5 bases). The J call is uncertain, as TRBJ2-7 better fits the DNA end. The CDR3 spans 12 residues. Germline V gene sequence: CDR1 SEHNR, CDR2 FQNEAQ (reference sequence). CDR3 coding DNA: TGTGCCAGCAGCTTAGGAGGGTCCGAGCAGTACTTC. It is translated as CASSLGGSEQYF.

This chain links TRBV28 with TRBJ1-1; D remains ambiguous. CDR1 MDHEN and CDR2 SYDVKM come from the germline V gene. The length of the CDR3 is 13 residues. The V gene lost 6 bases and the J gene lost 1 base, with 9 bases spanning the gap. The CDR3 sequence: CASSRPGNTEAFF. CDR3 coding DNA: TGTGCCAGCAGCCGTCCAGGGAACACTGAAGCTTTCTTT.

The chain combines TRBV7-9 with TRBJ2-5; D possibly corresponds to TRBD2 (6 bases). The CDR3 is 14 residues long. The V end lost 4 bases, the J end lost 5 bases, and 14 bases lay between the germline ends. Germline lookup yields CDR1 SEHNR and CDR2 FQNEAQ (reference sequence). CDR3 coding DNA: TGTGCCAGCAGCTATCAGAGCCGGGGGGAGACCCAGTACTTC. It specifies CASSYQSRGETQYF.